One TCR beta chain is described in this entry. This clone is described as medium-sized (0.01 to 0.1%). Its target antigen remains unknown. The record has no base qualities; no much larger clone is one base away. Explained via the paper, the treatment or condition label denotes: randomized to nivolumab then ipilimumab (arm A) or the reverse (arm B). None of the patients in the trial had previously been given DNA-damaging chemotherapy. The samples were obtained from melanoma patients enrolled in CheckMate 064, an open-label, randomized phase II trial testing sequential checkpoint blockade. Genomic DNA from formalin-fixed paraffin-embedded (FFPE) tissue samples was used for tumor TCR sequencing. Based on the germline V gene, the CDR1 and CDR2 sequences are SGHNT and YENEEA. From its cysteine to its phenylalanine, the CDR3 spans 14 amino acids. The DNA shown is the 42-base CDR3, in frame from base 1. At the junction V is shortened by 5 bases and J by 2 bases, with 10 bases in between.

This entry belongs to a study of sequential checkpoint blockade in melanoma (dated by TCRdb to the late 2010s). In terms of the full investigation: Using 1:1 randomization, the trial assigned patients either to first-line nivolumab followed by ipilimumab (arm A) or to ipilimumab followed by nivolumab (arm B). Maintenance nivolumab was given following each of the two trial sequences. For about 22 patients, matched tumor biopsies were obtained before treatment and at week 13, following single-agent nivolumab (arm A) or ipilimumab (arm B). The same lesion was the source of 65% to 80% of the matched pre- and post-treatment tumor biopsy pairs. DNA from about a hundred pretreatment melanoma tumor samples underwent TCRbeta immunosequencing.

The immunoSEQ Assay was used to immunosequence TCRbeta CDR3 regions from genomic DNA. Before high-throughput sequencing, genomic DNA was amplified using bias-controlled multiplex PCR. The authors' pipeline ran thus. To quantify the absolute abundance of each unique TCRbeta CDR3 region, the sequences were collapsed and filtered. Clonality, defined as 1 minus Pielou's evenness, was calculated using only productive rearrangements. Tumor T-cell fraction was computed by normalizing TCRbeta template counts to usable DNA, estimated from several housekeeping genes. A previously published method was used to identify clones with significantly greater frequencies in on-treatment samples than in baseline samples. TCRdb retrieved this table from immuneACCESS and kept in-frame rearrangements only. Not all clones are present; in checked studies, unresolved V genes account for under half, and no reason is known for the remainder. That table is the source of V, J and clone size, and D and trimming were worked out from the DNA. The sample table lists roughly 18,000 clones, roughly 28% of them with a count of one. The ten largest account for around 7.2% of the sample.

The research as a whole found: The model for predicting response that combines TCR metrics with mutation burden needs to be validated in larger, independent patient cohorts. PD-L1 staining and CD8+ T-cell counts correlated with tumor T-cell fraction and clonality, whereas mutational load did not. In the nivolumab-first arm (arm A), an association was found between pretreatment tumor TIL clonality and response (P = .04). Within-arm analyses of tumor T-cell fraction were constrained by small sample sizes and reduced statistical power. Clinical benefit was about 30 times more likely to be achieved by patients whose tumor T-cell fraction and clonality increased by week 13.

The rearranged chain carries TRBV11-3 and TRBJ1-5; the D gene is not confidently resolved. The TCR originated in a human donor with melanoma. Sequencing used tumor tissue (inferred from file names), obtained from a patient given nivolumab and ipilimumab in sequence. The nucleotides are TGTGCCAGCAGCGTAATGGGTGGCAATCAGCCCCAGCATTTT. The encoded protein is CASSVMGGNQPQHF. The variable domain in full, with residues beyond the CDR3 obtained from the reference TRBV11-3 and TRBJ1-5 genes, is EAGVVQSPRYKIIEKKQPVAFWCNPISGHNTLYWYLQNLGQGPELLIRYENEEAVDDSQLPKDRFSAERLKGVDSTLKIQPAELGDSAVYLCASSVMGGNQPQHFGDGTRLSIL.